This paragraph reports one TCR beta chain. The antigen it binds to is not known. No per-base quality is available; no much larger clone lies one base away. The data were taken from a study of shared clonotypes between healthy human individuals (TCRdb year 2020). General notes on the study: A few men and a couple of women, aged 18 to 49 years, made up the cohort. To estimate repertoire size and how much clonotype sharing occurs between individuals, the study deeply sequenced the blood TCR repertoires of about 5 healthy adults. For each donor, three plates each were used for CD4 naive and CD4 memory, two plates were used for CD8 naive, and one plate was used for CD8 memory. To increase sequencing depth and limit assay-specific biases, different laboratories used diverse techniques to prepare libraries and sequence TCR repertoires. Leukapheresis yielded between about 0.9 and 8.9 billion PBMCs per donor.

V gives up 3 bases and J gives up 3 bases, and the segment between their germline ends measures 12 bases. The CDR3 has 14 amino acids, counting the end cysteine and phenylalanine. Here the CDR3 DNA is all that survives: 42 bases in frame from base 1. The germline V gene provides CDR1 LGHNA and CDR2 YNFKEQ. CD8 naive samples consisted of CD45RO-negative cells that were positively selected for CCR7, yielding a CD45RA+CCR7+ population without TemRA cells. Healthy HIV-negative adults with no recently reported acute infections or vaccinations were included as donors. Every donor was a Caucasian adult living in Nashville, Tennessee, USA. After blood collection by leukapheresis, PBMCs were isolated using Ficoll-Histopaque density gradient centrifugation and then cryopreserved in the vapor phase of liquid nitrogen. Purity and quantity of every magnetically sorted T cell population were checked by analytical flow cytometry. Genomic DNA was isolated from each sorted fraction and quantified by UV absorbance on a Nanodrop 2000c.

Overall results and qualifications from the work: Sampling was limited to blood, and TCR repertoires in tissue likely differ from TCR repertoires in blood. Higher generation probabilities were observed for clonotypes shared by all four sorted-subset donors than for non-shared clonotypes. Even with the large sequencing depth, rarefaction of the sorted-subset datasets indicated that sequencing was incomplete. Because the study included only a small number of donors, the genetic and exposure-history diversity represented was limited. When several donors were compared, the shared fraction of clonotypes was about 5.5% for naive CD4, roughly 3.4% for naive CD8, 2% to 2.5% for memory CD4, and approximately 0.4% for memory CD8. Estimated clonotype richness was generally larger for naive than for memory subsets. Based on pairwise subsampling, the degree of clonotype sharing among donors was expected to be affected by sequencing depth.

Using the deep immunoSEQ assay, TCR CDR3 regions were amplified from genomic DNA by multiplex PCR. Genomic DNA extracted from each cell subset was distributed evenly over all wells of several immunoSEQ 96-well plates, and each plate served as one replicate. Each replicate PCR for sorted subsets received about 220 ng genomic DNA, equal to around 32,000 T cell genomes. The purified libraries were quantified using a Qubit 3.0 fluorometer, sized with a Bioanalyzer 2100, and then quantified again using the KAPA Library Quantification kit. A separate single-read 150-cycle Illumina NextSeq 550 flow cell was used to sequence each immunoSEQ 96-well plate. The original methods were these. Because the immunoSEQ output included only junctional sequences and no quality scores, the filtering could not be the same as the filtering used for full-length reads. Sequences were annotated with PyIR, a Python wrapper for IgBLAST v1.9, using IMGT germline references to assign V/J genes and CDR3. Reads were filtered out if the reads had weak V/J assignments (E-value above 1e-6), no CDR3, stop codons, out-of-frame junctions, or ambiguous translated residues. V3J clonotypes were defined as sequences sharing the same inferred V gene, J gene, and CDR3 amino acid sequence. The percentage overlap between two repertoires was calculated by dividing the number of shared unique clonotypes by the size of the smaller repertoire. Repertoire richness was assessed with RTK rarefaction, the Chao1 estimator, and Recon v2.1 estimates of unobserved clonotypes. OLGA was used to compute generation probabilities for all TCRbeta clonotypes that the gDNA method yielded from a handful of donors. TCRdb limited this immuneACCESS table to in-frame rearrangements with V and J called. A share of clones is missing; checked studies link under half to unresolved V genes, and the rest is unexplained. V, J and clone size reflect that table, while D and trimming were determined from the DNA. The sample table records some 2.1 million clones; around 95% of these occur just once. 1.5% to 2% of the sample goes to the ten largest clones.

The specimen sequenced was naive CD8+ T cells from PBMCs. This specimen's cell subset or site label, interpreted: CD45RA+CCR7+. This TCR came from a man between 18 and 29 years old in good health. Some clones in this sample may be carry-over from other donors' samples. The V and J segments used are TRBV4-2 and TRBJ2-7, with no confident D gene call. The nucleotide sequence reads TGTGCCAGCAGCCAGTTGGGCCTGAGCTACGAGCAGTACTTC. It specifies CASSQLGLSYEQYF.